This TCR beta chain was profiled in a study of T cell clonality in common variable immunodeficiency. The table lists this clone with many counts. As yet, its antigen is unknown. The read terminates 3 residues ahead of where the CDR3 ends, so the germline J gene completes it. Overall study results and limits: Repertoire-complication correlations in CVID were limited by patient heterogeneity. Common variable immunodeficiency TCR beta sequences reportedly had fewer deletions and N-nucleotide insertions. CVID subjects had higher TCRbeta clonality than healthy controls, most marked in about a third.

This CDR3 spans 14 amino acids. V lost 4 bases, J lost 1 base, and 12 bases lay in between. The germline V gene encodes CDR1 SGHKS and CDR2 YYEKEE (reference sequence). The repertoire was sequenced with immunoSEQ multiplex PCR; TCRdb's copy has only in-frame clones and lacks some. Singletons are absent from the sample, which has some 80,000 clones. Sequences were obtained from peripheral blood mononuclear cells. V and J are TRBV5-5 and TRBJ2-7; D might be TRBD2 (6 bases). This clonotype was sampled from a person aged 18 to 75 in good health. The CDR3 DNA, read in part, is TGTGCCAGCAGCCCGACCCGGGGGTCCTACGAG. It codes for CASSPTRGSYE. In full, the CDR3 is CASSPTRGSYEQYF.